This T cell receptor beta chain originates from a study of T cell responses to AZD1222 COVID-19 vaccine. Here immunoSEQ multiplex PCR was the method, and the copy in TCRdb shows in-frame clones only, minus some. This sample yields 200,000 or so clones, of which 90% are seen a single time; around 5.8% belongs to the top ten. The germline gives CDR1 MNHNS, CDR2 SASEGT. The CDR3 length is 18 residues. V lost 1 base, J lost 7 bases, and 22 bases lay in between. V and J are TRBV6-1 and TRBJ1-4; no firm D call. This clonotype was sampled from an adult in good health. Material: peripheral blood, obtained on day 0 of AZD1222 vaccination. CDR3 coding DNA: TGTGCCAGCAGTGAAGTAATATCGGGCGGCTATCGGGGTGAAAAACTGTTTTTT. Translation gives CASSEVISGGYRGEKLFF.